This note documents a single T cell receptor (beta chain) sequence. Its binding antigen is unknown. Base qualities were left out, and no much larger clone turns up one base away. The record originates from a study of OX40 agonist ivuxolimab in advanced cancers. The study in broad terms: The costimulatory receptor OX40 (CD134) was targeted by ivuxolimab, a fully human IgG2 agonistic monoclonal antibody. Intravenous ivuxolimab was administered to patients every 2 weeks at six dose levels: 0.01, 0.1, 0.3, 1.5, 3 and 10 mg/kg. Among the roughly 50 dose-escalation patients, 19 had hepatocellular carcinoma, around 15 melanoma, 9 renal cell carcinoma and 9 head and neck cancer. Partial responses occurred in three dose-escalation patients: two with cutaneous melanoma and one with hepatocellular carcinoma. Peripheral TCRbeta sequencing was intended to test whether TCR sequence diversity was altered and clonal T-cell expansion was caused by ivuxolimab. The monotherapy dose-escalation portion (N of about 50 patients) of the phase I ivuxolimab trial is reported in the paper. Patients were allowed to have had prior anti-PD-1, anti-PD-L1 or anti-CTLA-4 therapy, and 40% of the dose-escalation patients had previously received checkpoint inhibitors. In the dose-escalation cohort, around four fifths of patients were male, and the mean age was roughly 56 years with a range of about 23 to 79. The study at large found these results: In the 0.1-3.0 mg/kg groups, partial responders were among the patients with the lowest normalized peripheral clonal expansion, particularly in CD8+ T cells. At doses from 0.1 to 3.0 mg/kg, clonal expansion was seen in both CD4+ and CD8+ blood T cells between baseline and week 6. Low levels of normalized T-cell clonal expansion were also seen in some nonresponding patients. The antigen specificity of the clonally expanded peripheral T cells was not determined. On average, CD8+ T cells showed more expanded clones than CD4+ T cells after ivuxolimab.

Genomic DNA was extracted from sorted cells for sequencing of the TCRbeta CDR3 region. The immunoSEQ Assay was used to sequence the TCRbeta CDR3 regions. TCRdb re-hosts the immuneACCESS table, in-frame sequences only. Its copies lack some clones; in the studies checked, an unresolved V gene accounts for under half of them, and the cause for the rest is not known. Present in this sample are around 76,000 clones, around nine tenths of which were seen just once. Around 13% of the sample lies in the top ten. The trial excluded patients who had a history of autoimmune disease or who were on systemic immunosuppression. Peripheral blood for TCR sequencing was collected from all dose cohorts at baseline, on cycle 4 day 1, and on cycle 7 day 1. The samples were taken from a phase I, first-in-human, multicenter, open-label dose-escalation trial of ivuxolimab. Adults with locally advanced or metastatic melanoma, renal cell, hepatocellular, or head and neck squamous cell carcinoma were enrolled in the trial. CD4+ and CD8+ T cells were sorted separately from peripheral blood before TCR sequencing.

Reading the germline V gene (reference sequence) gives CDR1 DFQATT and CDR2 SNEGSKA. Its CDR3 holds 10 amino acids, cysteine through phenylalanine. Here the CDR3 DNA is all that survives: 30 bases in frame from base 1. V and J lose 3 bases and 9 bases, and a span of 8 bases separates them. Recombination connected TRBV20-1 to TRBJ1-1; the D gene is unclear. Sequencing was performed on CD4+ or CD8+ T cells sorted from blood, taken in a trial of the OX40 agonist ivuxolimab. This TCR derives from an adult with an advanced solid tumor such as melanoma, head and neck, liver or kidney cancer. The CDR3 in this case is CSASGLQAFF. The sequenced DNA: TGCAGTGCTAGCGGTCTCCAAGCTTTCTTT.